Following are 13 T cell receptor beta chains from one sample sequenced in a study of T-cell reconstitution after alpha-beta-depleted transplantation in children. Preparation of the TCRbeta library used unique molecular identifiers. TCRdb recomputed calls from the PCR reads with MiXCR, one row per CDR3 protein. Among around 15,000 distinct CDR3 sequences listed, about 5% were seen once. The material was PBMCs, obtained before TCRalphabeta/CD19-depleted stem cell transplant. Receptors were obtained from a boy younger than 18 with acute lymphoblastic leukemia, due to receive a stem cell transplant.

This clonotype was found many times. This rearrangement joins TRBV4-3 to TRBJ2-1; D is ambiguous. CDR1 LGHNA and CDR2 YSLEER come from the germline V gene. V dropped 0 bases and J dropped 6 bases, with 6 bases sitting between them. The CDR3 extends over 13 amino acids. The CDR3 region is CASSQDRTNEQFF. CDR3 nucleotide sequence: TGCGCCAGCAGCCAAGATCGGACCAATGAGCAGTTCTTC.

This clonotype was seen at least ten times. The V and J genes are TRBV7-9 and TRBJ2-3; D not resolved. Germline CDR1 and CDR2: SEHNR and FQNEAQ (reference sequence). V was shortened by 1 base and J by 2 bases, with 10 bases between the two germline ends. This CDR3 is built from 15 residues. CDR3 bases: TGTGCCAGCAGCTTAGTTCTCGACAACACAGATACGCAGTATTTT. This translates into CASSLVLDNTDTQYF.

In its sample, this clonotype was seen many times. The V gene is TRBV15, the J gene TRBJ1-2; no firm D call. The CDR3 is 13 residues long. Germline values: CDR1 LNHNV, CDR2 YYDKDF (reference sequence). Between the trimmed V and J ends, which lost 1 base and 2 bases, there was a span of 5 bases. The CDR3 sequence: CATSRAWNYGYTF. The DNA of the CDR3 is TGTGCCACCAGCAGAGCCTGGAACTATGGCTACACCTTC.

This clonotype was detected ten times or more. The V call is TRBV12-3 or TRBV12-4, the J call TRBJ1-6, with D maybe TRBD1 (5 bases). The CDR3 has 12 residues. The V gene lost 4 bases and the J gene lost 13 bases, with 11 bases spanning the gap. The CDR3 protein is CASSSLGGPLHF. The CDR3 region has the DNA TGTGCCAGCAGTTCCCTCGGGGGTCCCCTCCACTTT.

Many counts were recorded for this clonotype. The chain recombines TRBV24-1 with TRBJ2-2; 8 bases line up with TRBD1. Germline CDR1 reads KGHDR; CDR2 reads SFDVKD. The V segment lost 8 bases and the J segment 4 bases; nucleotides outside the gene matches: 8. The CDR3 totals 15 residues. The CDR3 DNA is TGTGCCACCATGGTCGGTACAGGGGGCACCGGGGAGCTGTTTTTT. This encodes CATMVGTGGTGELFF.

The table lists this clonotype with many counts. The V gene is TRBV18, the J gene TRBJ1-1, with D possibly TRBD1 on 5 matching bases. V lost 3 bases to trimming and J lost 1 base, with 12 bases between them. The CDR3 has 15 residues. Looked up from germline, CDR1 is KGHSH and CDR2 is LQKENI. The CDR3 DNA reads TGTGCCAGCTCACCCCTGCAGGGCCCGAACACTGAAGCTTTCTTT. It translates to CASSPLQGPNTEAFF.

The table lists this clonotype with many counts. V usage is TRBV28 and J usage is TRBJ2-1; the D is unclear. The length of the CDR3 is 13 residues. CDR1 is MDHEN, CDR2 SYDVKM, per germline. V lost 6 bases and J lost 4, with 10 bases in between. The CDR3 region has the DNA TGTGCCAGCAGCCCCGACTGGTACAATGAGCAGTTCTTC. Its protein product is CASSPDWYNEQFF. Full variable domain (rest looked up from reference TRBV28 and TRBJ2-1): DVKVTQSSRYLVKRTGEKVFLECVQDMDHENMFWYRQDPGLGLRLIYFSYDVKMKEKGDIPEGYSVSREKKERFSLILESASTNQTSMYLCASSPDWYNEQFFGPGTRLTVL.

This clonotype occurred many times. The chain recombines TRBV27 with TRBJ2-1, with TRBD1 identical over 10 bases. The CDR3 covers 20 residues. The V and J ends lost 9 bases and 8 bases, in that order; junction bases with no gene match: 28. The germline CDR1 and CDR2 sequences are MNHEY and SMNVEV (reference sequence). The CDR3 DNA reads as TGTGCCAGTAACCGAAATTTAGGGCAGGCGCCTCGGACAGGGGGGGATGAGCAGTTCTTC. It specifies CASNRNLGQAPRTGGDEQFF.

This clonotype showed up many times. The rearrangement uses TRBV7-2 and TRBJ2-3, with TRBD2 identical over 8 bases. Germline V gives CDR1 SGHTA, CDR2 FQGNSA. V lost 1 base, J lost 0 bases, and 6 bases stayed unmatched. CDR3 length equals 17 residues. The CDR3 nucleotides read TGTGCCAGCAGCTTAGGCCCTAGCGGGTTAAGCACAGATACGCAGTATTTT. It is translated as CASSLGPSGLSTDTQYF.

This clonotype occurred many times. The genes are TRBV24-1 and TRBJ2-1, with D unresolved. The germline V gene encodes CDR1 KGHDR and CDR2 SFDVKD. The CDR3 has 11 amino acids. V gave up 7 bases and J gave up 8 bases, with 8 bases separating them. The CDR3 coding sequence is TGTGCCACCAGGACGGGTGATGAGCAGTTCTTC. It yields the protein CATRTGDEQFF.

This clonotype was found many times. The chain joins TRBV11-2 to TRBJ1-4, with D possibly being TRBD1 (5 bases). With 1 base removed from V and 8 bases from J, the gap between germline ends came to 14 bases. Germline CDR1 and CDR2: SGHAT and FQNNGV. The CDR3 has 15 residues. The CDR3 region is CASSLALGEEEKLFF. In nucleotides, the CDR3 is TGTGCCAGCAGCTTAGCTCTAGGGGAGGAGGAAAAACTGTTTTTT.

This clonotype came up many times. The chain links TRBV9 to TRBJ2-3; D uncertain. Germline CDR1 SGDLS, CDR2 YYNGEE. V shed 5 bases and J shed 2 bases, with 18 bases lying between them. This CDR3 is built from 16 residues. DNA of the CDR3: TGTGCCAGCAGGGAAGTGGGCTACGGGTCCACAGATACGCAGTATTTT. Protein product: CASREVGYGSTDTQYF.

A note on this clonotype: Germline is not matched at one junction end, which may reflect a read error. V is TRBV5-4 and J is TRBJ1-6, with D perhaps TRBD1 (6 bases). There are 14 residues in the CDR3. Per the germline V gene, CDR1 is SGHNT and CDR2 is YYREEE (reference sequence). The CDR3 DNA reads TGTGCCATCAGCTTTGGGGACATCTGTTCACCCCTCCACTTT. It is translated as CAISFGDICSPLHF.